This TCR beta chain was found in a study of T cell changes during pregnancy in multiple sclerosis. The method was immunoSEQ multiplex PCR; TCRdb's version includes in-frame clones alone and lacks a portion of them. The sample shows about 75,000 clones, 90% to 95% of them seen only once. This clone was counted only a few times. CDR1 and CDR2 from the germline V gene are SGHAT and FQDESV (reference sequence). The J segment lost 9 bases and the V segment lost 5 bases, leaving 13 bases of the junction unmatched. This CDR3 contains 16 residues. V gene TRBV11-1 combines with J gene TRBJ1-6; 7 nucleotides agree with TRBD1. The clonotype originates from a female donor with multiple sclerosis, enrolled in a pregnancy study. The source was CD4+ T cells from peripheral blood mononuclear cells, collected before pregnancy. The CDR3 protein is CASSAIRTGSGSPLHF. In DNA, the CDR3 is TGTGCCAGCAGCGCTATCCGGACAGGTTCGGGTTCACCCCTCCACTTT.